Sequencing of this T cell receptor (beta chain) was carried out in a study of low-dose radiotherapy and immunotherapy resistance in tumors. Time point specified: before trial treatment. The CDR3 is 15 residues long. The germline V gene encodes CDR1 SGHKS and CDR2 YYEKEE (reference sequence). V was shortened by 0 bases and J by 0 bases, with 7 bases between the two germline ends. cDNA synthesis used a TRAV/TRBV-specific primer set for both chains. Using a constant-region primer together with a V-primer adapter, TCRs were subjected to approximately 20 PCR cycles of amplification. TCRdb itself ran the reads through MiXCR, one entry per CDR3 protein. Here the sample spans 75,000 to 95,000 distinct CDR3 sequences, 15% to 20% being singletons.

The TCR was taken from a male donor with prostate cancer. This chain connects TRBV5-5 to TRBJ2-1; no definite D call. The sequenced sample was PBMCs, obtained before treatment. CDR3 DNA: TGTGCCAGCAGCTTGGTGAAGAGCTCCTACAATGAGCAGTTCTTC. Its translation: CASSLVKSSYNEQFF.